This TCR beta chain was recorded in a study of blood T cell repertoires in COVID-19. CDR1 and CDR2 (germline): MNHEY, SMNVEV (reference sequence). The CDR3 is 14 amino acids. V trimming: 6 bases; J trimming: 5 bases; junction bases outside the gene matches: 6. TCRdb's copy holds only in-frame clones and misses some; the assay was immunoSEQ multiplex PCR. The table records over 200,000 clones, around four fifths of them present only once. This chain links TRBV27 with TRBJ2-1; 8 bases agree with TRBD2. Sequenced input: peripheral blood. This TCR came from a man older than 75 with acute or convalescent COVID-19. The CDR3: CASRTRGGHNEQFF. CDR3 sequence (DNA): TGTGCCAGCAGGACCCGCGGGGGGCACAATGAGCAGTTCTTC.